The clone carrying this T cell receptor (beta chain) was picked up many times. V lost 6 bases and J 5 bases, leaving 3 bases between the germline ends. The CDR3 length is 11 residues. Germline V gene lookup returns CDR1 KGHDR and CDR2 SFDVKD. Both TRBC1 and TRBC2 were covered by a beta constant-region primer of two equimolar oligonucleotides. An oligonucleotide with the SP2 primer and a 12-nucleotide UMI was ligated to the cDNA 3' end. Four rounds of PCR amplified the ligated cDNA using nested alpha and beta constant-region primers plus SP2. TCRdb reprocessed the UMI-ligation and nested PCR reads with MiXCR, giving one entry per CDR3 protein. The table has some 150,000 distinct CDR3 sequences, over 15% seen once. These data come from a study of naive and memory T cell subsets.

The source is a human donor in good health. The chain combines TRBV24-1 with TRBJ2-2; D is undetermined. The material sequenced was naive CD4+ T cells from blood. As DNA, the CDR3 is TGTGCCACCAGTATTACCGGGGAGCTGTTTTTT. The encoded protein is CATSITGELFF.